Presented here are 19 T cell receptor beta chains from one specimen sequenced in a study of blood T cell repertoires in COVID-19. Only in-frame clones appear in the TCRdb table, and some are missing; sequencing was by immunoSEQ multiplex PCR. Of about 54,000 clones detected, 90% appear once; the ten largest clones hold around 8.2%. The sample taken for sequencing was peripheral blood. The receptors stem from a woman between 40 and 55 years old with active COVID-19.

This sequence joins TRBV28 and TRBJ2-7, with D maybe TRBD1 (5 bases). CDR1 MDHEN and CDR2 SYDVKM come from the germline V gene. V was clipped by 5 bases and J by 3 bases, with 17 bases between them. The CDR3 is 15 amino acids. The CDR3 protein is CASSTFPSDSYEQYF. CDR3 DNA: TGTGCCAGCAGTACTTTCCCCTCCGACAGCTACGAGCAGTACTTC.

The count of this clone is one. The chain uses TRBV5-6 and TRBJ1-1, with 7 nucleotides matching TRBD1. Germline values: CDR1 SGHDT, CDR2 YYEEEE. The CDR3 is 14 residues long. V shed 2 bases, J shed 5 bases, and the junction held 6 bases outside the gene matches. CDR3 in amino acids: CASSFIQGSTEAFF. In nucleotides, the CDR3 is TGTGCCAGCAGCTTTATACAGGGGTCAACTGAAGCTTTCTTT. The complete variable domain, with remaining parts taken from reference TRBV5-6 and TRBJ1-1, reads DAGVTQSPTHLIKTRGQQVTLRCSPKSGHDTVSWYQQALGQGPQFIFQYYEEEERQRGNFPDRFSGHQFPNYSSELNVNALLLGDSALYLCASSFIQGSTEAFFGQGTRLTVV.

The chain links TRBV9 to TRBJ2-5; TRBD2 matches at 8 bases. Losses at the gene ends were 0 bases for V and 1 base for J; bases not matched to a gene: 14. Per germline, CDR1 SGDLS and CDR2 YYNGEE. The CDR3 spans 19 residues. In nucleotides, the CDR3 is TGTGCCAGCAGCGTAGCAACCGGGACTAGAAGGGGGGTCCAAGAGACCCAGTACTTC. The encoded protein is CASSVATGTRRGVQETQYF.

This clone has only a few counts. The chain links TRBV9 to TRBJ1-2; D is unclear. With 10 bases removed from V and 0 bases from J, the gap between germline ends came to 16 bases. This CDR3 spans 14 amino acids. Germline values: CDR1 SGDLS, CDR2 YYNGEE. CDR3 loop: CAPGGGKANYGYTF. The CDR3 coding sequence is TGTGCCCCCGGTGGAGGGAAAGCTAACTATGGCTACACCTTC.

The genes are TRBV5-1 and TRBJ1-1; TRBD1 matches 8 bases. J lost 1 base, V lost 3 bases, and 5 bases had no gene match. The CDR3 has 15 amino acids. Germline CDR1 and CDR2: SGHRS and YFSETQ. Here the CDR3 reads CASSSGGRGNTEAFF. Here the CDR3 DNA reads TGCGCCAGCAGCTCAGGGGGCCGGGGGAACACTGAAGCTTTCTTT.

The chain uses TRBV24-1 and TRBJ1-1, with no clear D. The germline V gene encodes CDR1 KGHDR and CDR2 SFDVKD. Trimming stripped 6 bases from V and 1 base from J, with 5 bases between. This CDR3 spans 12 amino acids. The CDR3 region is CATSSGNTEAFF. The CDR3 DNA reads TGTGCCACCAGTTCAGGGAACACTGAAGCTTTCTTT.

This clone was recorded once. The chain combines TRBV2 with TRBJ2-3; 13 nucleotides agree with TRBD2. The CDR3 sequence is 15 residues long. Germline lookup yields CDR1 SNHLY and CDR2 FYNNEI. V gave up 6 bases and J gave up 7 bases; unmatched junction bases: 7. The CDR3 bases are TGTGCCAGCAGAGGACTAGCGGGGGCGGGGAATACGCAGTATTTT. This encodes CASRGLAGAGNTQYF.

J is TRBJ1-1 and V is TRBV5-6, with 7 bases matching TRBD1. Germline loops: CDR1 SGHDT, CDR2 YYEEEE. The CDR3 has 14 residues. V was clipped by 3 bases and J by 6 bases; unmatched bases: 8. Here the CDR3 reads CASSSTPRGAEAFF. The DNA for the CDR3 is TGTGCCAGCAGCTCGACCCCCAGGGGGGCTGAAGCTTTCTTT.

This sequence joins TRBV6-1 and TRBJ2-7, with 7 bases that match TRBD2. This CDR3 contains 13 residues. With V trimmed by 2 bases and J by 7 bases, 5 bases remained unmatched. CDR1 is MNHNS and CDR2 is SASEGT in the germline V gene. Here the CDR3 DNA reads TGTGCCAGCAGTGAAAGGGTCGGGGGGGAGCAGTACTTC. Encoded protein: CASSERVGGEQYF.

The chain carries TRBV20-1 and TRBJ2-5, with unresolved D. The CDR3 is 10 amino acids. The germline gives CDR1 DFQATT, CDR2 SNEGSKA (reference sequence). V gave up 6 bases and J gave up 10 bases, with 12 bases separating them. The CDR3 spells CSAISGSQYF. The CDR3 DNA is TGCAGTGCCATTTCGGGTAGCCAGTACTTC.

This chain links TRBV5-1 with TRBJ2-3, with a weak D call TRBD1 (6 bases). CDR1 SGHRS and CDR2 YFSETQ come from the germline V gene. V lost 0 bases to trimming and J lost 5 bases, with 16 bases between them. CDR3 size: 16 residues. Here the CDR3 reads CASSLGLGTLVDTQYF. The CDR3 nucleotides read TGCGCCAGCAGCTTGGGCCTCGGGACACTCGTAGATACGCAGTATTTT.

The rearrangement uses TRBV7-2 and TRBJ1-5, with a weak D call TRBD1 (5 bases). CDR1 and CDR2 from the germline V gene are SGHTA and FQGNSA. Trimming took off 2 bases at V and 7 bases at J, with 12 bases between the two ends. CDR3 size: 14 residues. CDR3 nucleotide sequence: TGTGCCAGCAGCTTAAGGAGGGGTCACCAGCCCCAGCATTTT. This sequence encodes CASSLRRGHQPQHF. Variable domain in full (rest from reference TRBV7-2 and TRBJ1-5): GAGVSQSPSNKVTEKGKDVELRCDPISGHTALYWYRQSLGQGLEFLIYFQGNSAPDKSGLPSDRFSAERTGGSVSTLTIQRTQQEDSAVYLCASSLRRGHQPQHFGDGTRLSIL.

The chain combines TRBV5-4 with TRBJ1-2; weak D call: TRBD1 (6 bases). V dropped 4 bases and J dropped 2 bases, with 12 bases sitting between them. The CDR3 is 14 residues long. Germline V gene lookup returns CDR1 SGHNT and CDR2 YYREEE (reference sequence). This chain's CDR3 is CASSRGGGNYGYTF. CDR3 in DNA: TGTGCCAGCAGCCGGGGTGGGGGCAACTATGGCTACACCTTC. The full variable domain, its missing parts supplied by reference TRBV5-4 and TRBJ1-2, is ETGVTQSPTHLIKTRGQQVTLRCSSQSGHNTVSWYQQALGQGPQFIFQYYREEENGRGNFPPRFSGLQFPNYSSELNVNALELDDSALYLCASSRGGGNYGYTFGSGTRLTVV.

This clone was seen only once. The chain joins TRBV19 to TRBJ1-6; 9 bases align to TRBD1. Germline CDR1 LNHDA, CDR2 SQIVND (reference sequence). The CDR3 is 15 amino acids. The V segment lost 6 bases and the J segment 4 bases; nucleotides outside the gene matches: 4. CDR3 nucleotide sequence: TGTGCCAGTAGCCCCGACAGGGGGTATAATTCACCCCTCCACTTT. This translates into CASSPDRGYNSPLHF.

This clone was found once. The chain couples TRBV6-1 to TRBJ2-6; tentative D call: TRBD1 (6 bases). Deletions cut 0 bases from V and 1 base from J, with 10 bases between. This CDR3 is 17 amino acids long. CDR1 is MNHNS, CDR2 SASEGT, per germline. The CDR3 is CASSEAWGLSGANVLTF. The CDR3 DNA is TGTGCCAGCAGTGAAGCGTGGGGGCTATCTGGGGCCAACGTCCTGACTTTC.

This sequence joins TRBV15 and TRBJ1-2, with a weak D call TRBD1 (6 bases). CDR3 length: 13 amino acids. Per the germline V gene, CDR1 is LNHNV and CDR2 is YYDKDF (reference sequence). The ends were cut back, 3 bases at V and 4 bases at J, with 9 bases in the middle. The CDR3 DNA reads as TGTGCCACCAGCAGCGGACAGTTCTATGGCTACACCTTC. Translation: CATSSGQFYGYTF.

This chain connects TRBV10-1 to TRBJ2-1; 12 bases fit TRBD1. Germline V gene lookup returns CDR1 WNHNN and CDR2 SYGVQD (reference sequence). The V gene end was trimmed by 0 bases and the J gene end by 8 bases; junction bases not matched to a gene: 5. This CDR3 contains 16 residues. The CDR3 bases are TGCGCCAGCAGTGAGTCATGGGGACAGGGGGCGGATGAGCAGTTCTTC. This translates into CASSESWGQGADEQFF.

This rearrangement joins TRBV5-4 to TRBJ2-1; D not resolved. V was shortened by 0 bases and J by 5 bases, with 9 bases between the two germline ends. Looked up from germline, CDR1 is SGHNT and CDR2 is YYREEE (reference sequence). CDR3 length equals 14 residues. CDR3 protein: CASSLGRQDNEQFF. The CDR3 bases are TGTGCCAGCAGCTTGGGTAGGCAGGACAATGAGCAGTTCTTC.

The V gene is TRBV30, the J gene TRBJ2-7; 8 positions match TRBD1. The CDR3 length is 14 residues. CDR1 is GTSNPN and CDR2 is SVGIG in the germline V gene (reference sequence). J was trimmed by 8 bases and V by 5 bases; bases with no gene match: 14. The CDR3 sequence is CAWETGANPGQQYF. The CDR3 DNA sequence: TGTGCCTGGGAGACAGGGGCCAACCCTGGCCAGCAGTACTTC.